Below are 20 T cell receptor beta chains sequenced from a single sample in a study of early T cells in non-severe SARS-CoV-2 infection. One entry per CDR3 protein, called by TCRdb with MiXCR from the 5' RACE reads. The table lists 70,000 to 85,000 distinct CDR3 sequences, over 10% of them singletons. What was sequenced was whole blood. These receptors were collected from an adult who was a healthcare worker with PCR-confirmed SARS-CoV-2 infection or an uninfected control (not recorded which).

V is TRBV12-3 or TRBV12-4 and J is TRBJ2-1; 8 bases line up with TRBD2. The CDR3 runs to 15 residues. After removal of 1 base from V and 2 bases from J, the junction contained 1 base not matched to a gene. The CDR3 loop is CASSLGAGAYNEQFF. Here the CDR3 DNA reads TGTGCCAGCAGTTTAGGAGCGGGGGCCTACAATGAGCAGTTCTTC.

This clonotype was recorded at least ten times. The chain combines TRBV27 with TRBJ2-3; 7 bases map to TRBD2. Per the germline V gene, CDR1 is MNHEY and CDR2 is SMNVEV (reference sequence). The CDR3 spans 15 residues. Trimming took 7 bases from V and 3 from J; bases not matched to a gene: 10. CDR3 sequence (DNA): TGTGCCAGCACCCGTGGGGGACTAACGACAGATACGCAGTATTTT. Protein sequence: CASTRGGLTTDTQYF.

CDR3 loop: CASSRGSGNPFF. As DNA, the CDR3 is TGTGCCAGCTCACGGGGCTCAGGGAATCCGTTCTTC. This chain links TRBV18 with TRBJ2-1; tentative D call: TRBD1 (5 bases). Germline CDR1 and CDR2: KGHSH and LQKENI. This CDR3 region has 12 residues. Deletions cut 4 bases from V and 15 bases from J, with 16 bases between.

This clonotype was recorded many times. The chain combines TRBV28 with TRBJ1-2, with TRBD1 matching 7 bases. There are 10 residues in the CDR3. V shed 10 bases, J shed 12 bases, and the junction held 8 bases outside the gene matches. Germline CDR1 is MDHEN and CDR2 is SYDVKM. The CDR3 is CATRDSSDTF. The CDR3 coding sequence is TGTGCCACTAGGGACAGTTCGGACACCTTC.

In this sample, this clonotype turned up many times. The chain joins TRBV28 to TRBJ1-5, with 11 bases aligning to TRBD1. Germline V CDR1 and CDR2: MDHEN, SYDVKM. V dropped 5 bases and J dropped 4; count of bases not matched to a gene: 7. CDR3 size: 16 residues. In nucleotides, the CDR3 is TGTGCCAGCAGTCCGGGACAGGGGGTCGGTAATCAGCCCCAGCATTTT. This encodes CASSPGQGVGNQPQHF. Full variable domain (outside the CDR3, taken from reference TRBV28 and TRBJ1-5): DVKVTQSSRYLVKRTGEKVFLECVQDMDHENMFWYRQDPGLGLRLIYFSYDVKMKEKGDIPEGYSVSREKKERFSLILESASTNQTSMYLCASSPGQGVGNQPQHFGDGTRLSIL.

This clonotype occurred many times. CDR3 amino acids: CASSSTGTAYEQYF. In DNA, the CDR3 is TGTGCCAGCAGCTCGACCGGGACAGCCTACGAGCAGTACTTC. The rearrangement uses TRBV11-3 and TRBJ2-7, with TRBD1 matching 7 bases. Germline CDR1 reads SGHNT; CDR2 reads YENEEA. The CDR3 spans 14 residues. J lost 2 bases, V lost 4 bases, and 5 bases had no gene match. Full variable domain (outside the CDR3, taken from reference TRBV11-3 and TRBJ2-7): EAGVVQSPRYKIIEKKQPVAFWCNPISGHNTLYWYLQNLGQGPELLIRYENEEAVDDSQLPKDRFSAERLKGVDSTLKIQPAELGDSAVYLCASSSTGTAYEQYFGPGTRLTVT.

This clonotype was seen at least ten times. The chain combines TRBV7-9 with TRBJ2-1; no clear D. Germline V gives CDR1 SEHNR, CDR2 FQNEAQ (reference sequence). This CDR3 is 15 amino acids long. V lost 6 bases and J lost 5, with 17 bases in between. CDR3 DNA sequence: TGTGCCAGCAGTATCGCCCCAAAGGGCCACAATGAGCAGTTCTTC. Its translation is CASSIAPKGHNEQFF.

This clonotype was seen many times. The genes are TRBV6-5 and TRBJ2-3; unclear D gene. The V gene lost 6 bases and the J gene lost 1 base, with 14 bases spanning the gap. CDR1 is MNHEY, CDR2 SVGAGI, per germline. This CDR3 is built from 15 residues. Here the CDR3 reads CASRNLPSGTDTQYF. The CDR3 nucleotides read TGTGCCAGCAGGAATCTCCCGAGCGGCACAGATACGCAGTATTTT.

This clonotype has only a few counts. The rearrangement joins TRBV11-2 to TRBJ2-3; D is uncertain. Germline V lookup: CDR1 SGHAT, CDR2 FQNNGV. V was trimmed by 4 bases and J by 0 bases, leaving 11 bases between them. The CDR3 is made up of 15 amino acids. In nucleotides, the CDR3 is TGTGCCAGCAGCTCCAAGGGCAGTAGCACAGATACGCAGTATTTT. Translated: CASSSKGSSTDTQYF.

The CDR3 DNA is TGTGCCAGCAGCCAGACAGGGAAGCCGTACTTC. This encodes CASSQTGKPYF. V usage is TRBV3-1 and J usage is TRBJ2-7; 7 nucleotides line up with TRBD1. The germline V gene has CDR1 LGHDT and CDR2 YNNKEL (reference sequence). Trimming at V came to 3 bases and at J to 12 bases, leaving 5 bases not matched to a gene. The CDR3 is made up of 11 amino acids.

This clonotype was detected a few times. The V and J genes are TRBV10-3 and TRBJ2-5; TRBD2 matches at 8 bases. CDR1 and CDR2 from the germline V gene are ENHRY and SYGVKD. This CDR3 is built from 12 residues. The V gene end was trimmed by 10 bases and the J gene end by 1 base; junction bases not matched to a gene: 2. CDR3 region: CASSGIQETQYF. CDR3 nucleotide sequence: TGTGCCAGTAGCGGGATCCAAGAGACCCAGTACTTC.

V usage is TRBV7-6 and J usage is TRBJ1-2; 11 positions match TRBD1. This CDR3 is built from 14 residues. From germline, CDR1 is SGHVS and CDR2 FNYEAQ. Trimming cost V 4 bases and J 8 bases; bases outside gene matches: 6. The CDR3: CASSSGTGGVGYTF. In DNA, the CDR3 is TGTGCCAGCAGCTCCGGGACAGGGGGAGTCGGCTACACCTTC.

The CDR3 reads CASSPYSPGNNEQFF. CDR3 DNA sequence: TGTGCCAGCAGCCCTTACTCCCCGGGGAACAATGAGCAGTTCTTC. This chain uses TRBV3-1 with TRBJ2-1, with D possibly matching TRBD2 (5 bases). CDR3 length equals 15 residues. V dropped 4 bases and J dropped 5 bases, with 15 bases sitting between them. The germline V gene has CDR1 LGHDT and CDR2 YNNKEL (reference sequence).

This clonotype was counted at least ten times. The rearrangement links TRBV7-8 to TRBJ1-1, with D hard to call. CDR1 SGHVS and CDR2 FQNEAQ come from the germline V gene. Trimming cost V 5 bases and J 2 bases, with 9 bases left between them. The CDR3 loop spans 13 amino acids. In nucleotides, the CDR3 is TGTGCCAGCAGCCATTCCACTAACACTGAAGCTTTCTTT. This sequence encodes CASSHSTNTEAFF. Looking up the rest from reference TRBV7-8 and TRBJ1-1 gives the full variable domain: GAGVSQSPRYKVAKRGQDVALRCDPISGHVSLFWYQQALGQGPEFLTYFQNEAQLDKSGLPSDRFFAERPEGSVSTLKIQRTQQEDSAVYLCASSHSTNTEAFFGQGTRLTVV.

Ten or more counts support this clonotype. One junction end does not reproduce the germline sequence, and a read error may be involved. The rearrangement joins TRBV5-6 to TRBJ2-3; no clear D gene. Germline V gene lookup returns CDR1 SGHDT and CDR2 YYEEEE. The CDR3 runs to 14 residues. The CDR3 region has the DNA TGTGCCAGCAGCTTGGATATAGCCAGGCCCTCCCCGGATTTT. Amino acid sequence: CASSLDIARPSPDF.

This clonotype has a count of ten or more. The V and J genes are TRBV11-3 and TRBJ2-3, with D maybe TRBD2 (5 bases). The CDR3 length is 14 residues. Trimming cost V 2 bases and J 6 bases, with 12 bases left between them. The germline gives CDR1 SGHNT, CDR2 YENEEA. This CDR3 is CASSLREKADTQYF. The CDR3 DNA is TGTGCCAGCAGCTTAAGGGAGAAGGCGGATACGCAGTATTTT.

This clonotype was observed at least ten times. The chain has TRBV7-9 and TRBJ2-1; 9 positions agree with TRBD1. CDR1 and CDR2 (germline): SEHNR, FQNEAQ (reference sequence). There are 15 residues in the CDR3. V dropped 3 bases and J dropped 10; count of bases not matched to a gene: 10. CDR3 bases: TGTGCCAGCAGCTTTAACAGGGGGCGCGGAGGCGAGCAGTTCTTC. Translated, it gives CASSFNRGRGGEQFF.

The table lists this clonotype with many counts. The chain carries TRBV29-1 and TRBJ2-1, with 8 bases that match TRBD1. J lost 8 bases, V lost 7 bases, and 7 bases had no gene match. The CDR3 runs 12 residues. Germline V CDR1 and CDR2: SQVTM, ANQGSEA. The CDR3: CSETTGEYEQFF. The DNA for the CDR3 is TGCAGCGAGACGACAGGGGAGTATGAGCAGTTCTTC.

The sample holds a few counts of this clonotype. The conserved phenylalanine or tryptophan is not found at the CDR3 terminus, so this likely reflects a read error. V usage is TRBV6-6 and J usage is TRBJ2-5; tentatively, D is TRBD2 (5 bases). The CDR3 contains 12 residues. Germline values: CDR1 MNHNY, CDR2 SVGAGI (reference sequence). The V end lost 8 bases, the J end lost 5 bases, and 12 bases lay between the germline ends. This CDR3 reads CASGTSKETQYS. The CDR3, as DNA: TGTGCCAGCGGAACTAGTAAGGAGACCCAGTACTCC.

This rearrangement joins TRBV9 to TRBJ2-7; 7 nucleotides match TRBD1. This CDR3 contains 14 residues. Per the germline V gene, CDR1 is SGDLS and CDR2 is YYNGEE. The V and J ends lost 0 bases and 2 bases, in that order; junction bases with no gene match: 2. The CDR3 protein is CASSVGGQTYEQYF. CDR3 nucleotide sequence: TGTGCCAGCAGCGTAGGGGGACAGACCTACGAGCAGTACTTC. The variable domain in full, with the rest retrieved from reference TRBV9 and TRBJ2-7, is DSGVTQTPKHLITATGQRVTLRCSPRSGDLSVYWYQQSLDQGLQFLIQYYNGEERAKGNILERFSAQQFPDLHSELNLSSLELGDSALYFCASSVGGQTYEQYFGPGTRLTVT.